This passage covers 30 T cell receptor beta chains from one sample sequenced in a study of cytomegalovirus exposure and HLA in healthy donors. This PCR relied on a set of 60 Vbeta primers and 13 Jbeta primers. Using immunoSEQ multiplex PCR, the repertoire was profiled, and TCRdb retains in-frame clones only, with some absent. This sample's table has fewer than 85,000 clones. Sequencing was done on a sample of PBMCs. The receptors were gathered from a woman in her 40s in good health and CMV-seropositive.

The chain couples TRBV9 to TRBJ1-6; D remains ambiguous. Germline V lookup: CDR1 SGDLS, CDR2 YYNGEE. The CDR3 extends over 15 amino acids. Trimming took off 1 base at V and 0 bases at J, with 5 bases between the two ends. CDR3 DNA: TGTGCCAGCAGCGTACGGGGCTCCTATAATTCACCCCTCCACTTT. Translated: CASSVRGSYNSPLHF.

The V and J genes are TRBV7-8 and TRBJ1-1; unclear D gene. The CDR3 is made up of 14 amino acids. Trimming pared 2 bases from V and 4 bases from J, leaving 11 bases between. Germline lookup yields CDR1 SGHVS and CDR2 FQNEAQ. This CDR3 is CASSLMEGSTEAFF. DNA of the CDR3: TGTGCCAGCAGCTTAATGGAGGGTAGCACTGAAGCTTTCTTT.

V gene TRBV25-1 combines with J gene TRBJ1-2; no firm D call. The germline V gene has CDR1 MGHDK and CDR2 SYGVNS. V was cut by 2 bases and J by 2 bases, with 9 bases left in between. The CDR3 extends over 14 amino acids. This CDR3 reads CASSEHSRNYGYTF. The CDR3 DNA reads as TGTGCCAGCAGTGAACATAGCAGAAACTATGGCTACACCTTC.

This chain connects TRBV5-8 to TRBJ1-2; D is unresolved. Trimming took 3 bases from V and 0 from J, leaving 9 bases between them. CDR1 and CDR2 (germline): SGHTS, YDEGEE. The CDR3 spans 14 residues. CDR3 amino acids: CASSYRLTNYGYTF. CDR3 coding DNA: TGTGCCAGCAGCTACCGACTGACTAACTATGGCTACACCTTC.

The chain uses TRBV7-8 and TRBJ1-1; D gene ambiguous. This CDR3 is 15 amino acids long. V gave up 1 base and J gave up 3 bases, with 12 bases separating them. Germline CDR1 SGHVS, CDR2 FQNEAQ. CDR3 coding DNA: TGTGCCAGCAGCTTAGTAGAGGGAGTGTACACTGAAGCTTTCTTT. The encoded protein is CASSLVEGVYTEAFF.

The chain joins TRBV27 to TRBJ1-2; TRBD1 aligns across 10 bases. Germline-derived CDR1 and CDR2 are MNHEY and SMNVEV (reference sequence). The CDR3 is 14 residues long. The ends lost 8 bases at V and 5 bases at J; junction bases unmatched: 8. CDR3 sequence reads: CASRPGQGMYGYTF. In nucleotides, the CDR3 is TGTGCCAGCCGGCCGGGACAGGGGATGTATGGCTACACCTTC.

The CDR3 region has the DNA TGTGCCAGCAGTTTTCAGGGTCTTAGGGCTGGAAACACCATATATTTT. Its translation is CASSFQGLRAGNTIYF. J is TRBJ1-3 and V is TRBV28; TRBD1 might be the D (5 bases). Germline CDR1 and CDR2: MDHEN and SYDVKM. Trimming removed 3 bases at V and 2 bases at J, with 14 bases between. This CDR3 is 16 amino acids long.

V gene TRBV5-1 combines with J gene TRBJ1-4; 9 bases line up with TRBD1. The V and J ends lost 0 bases and 6 bases, in that order; junction bases with no gene match: 3. The CDR3 is 15 residues long. Germline V CDR1 and CDR2: SGHRS, YFSETQ. The chain's CDR3 is CASSLARDRDEKLFF. The CDR3 DNA follows: TGCGCCAGCAGCTTGGCCCGGGACAGGGATGAAAAACTGTTTTTT.

CDR3 region: CASSPLLDSGNTIYF. CDR3 in DNA: TGTGCCAGTAGTCCCCTCTTAGACTCTGGAAACACCATATATTTT. This chain links TRBV19 with TRBJ1-3, with D uncertain. The CDR3 totals 15 residues. V was shortened by 5 bases and J by 0 bases, with 11 bases between the two germline ends. In germline, CDR1 is LNHDA, CDR2 SQIVND (reference sequence).

V gene TRBV6-5 combines with J gene TRBJ1-1; D is possibly TRBD1 (6 bases). V lost 5 bases and J 0 bases, leaving 7 bases between the germline ends. Germline lookup yields CDR1 MNHEY and CDR2 SVGAGI. This CDR3 is 13 amino acids long. CDR3 in DNA: TGTGCCAGCAGTGGACAGATGAACACTGAAGCTTTCTTT. Translated, it gives CASSGQMNTEAFF.

This chain links TRBV7-3 with TRBJ2-2, with 14 bases that match TRBD2. CDR1 and CDR2 (germline): SGHTA, FQGTGA. The CDR3 spans 17 residues. Germline trimming cut 3 bases from V and 3 bases from J; bases unmatched to any gene: 3. DNA of the CDR3: TGTGCCAGCAGCTTTGGACTAGCGGGGGGCTACACCGGGGAGCTGTTTTTT. Translating it yields CASSFGLAGGYTGELFF.

J is TRBJ2-5 and V is TRBV10-3, with TRBD1 as a possible D gene (6 bases). V gave up 3 bases and J gave up 3 bases, with 8 bases separating them. Germline V CDR1 and CDR2: ENHRY, SYGVKD. CDR3 length equals 13 residues. The CDR3 DNA reads as TGTGCCATCAGTGACAACAGGGAAGAGACCCAGTACTTC. Translating it yields CAISDNREETQYF.

The rearrangement links TRBV18 to TRBJ1-5; D might be TRBD1 (6 bases). This CDR3 comprises 14 residues. Germline assignment: CDR1 KGHSH and CDR2 LQKENI. V was cut by 2 bases and J by 4 bases, with 9 bases left in between. CDR3 region: CASSPTTGNQPQHF. The CDR3 DNA reads as TGTGCCAGCTCACCAACTACAGGGAATCAGCCCCAGCATTTT.

The rearrangement uses TRBV5-6 and TRBJ1-6; TRBD1 matches 7 bases. V gave up 6 bases and J gave up 5 bases; unmatched junction bases: 8. Germline V gene data show CDR1 as SGHDT and CDR2 as YYEEEE. CDR3 length: 15 residues. CDR3 region: CASTLTGADNSPLHF. The CDR3 DNA is TGTGCCAGCACCTTAACAGGGGCTGATAATTCACCCCTCCACTTT. The variable domain in full, with the rest retrieved from reference TRBV5-6 and TRBJ1-6, is DAGVTQSPTHLIKTRGQQVTLRCSPKSGHDTVSWYQQALGQGPQFIFQYYEEEERQRGNFPDRFSGHQFPNYSSELNVNALLLGDSALYLCASTLTGADNSPLHFGNGTRLTVT.

The rearrangement uses TRBV28 and TRBJ2-1; D not resolved. Trimming shortened V by 6 bases and J by 9 bases, and 6 bases separated the two germline ends. From germline, CDR1 is MDHEN and CDR2 SYDVKM. This CDR3 has 10 amino acids. The CDR3 DNA reads as TGTGCCAGCAGCTACGGTGAGCAGTTCTTC. This translates into CASSYGEQFF.

The genes are TRBV29-1 and TRBJ2-7; D is possibly TRBD1 (5 bases). CDR3 size: 15 residues. Trimming took 5 bases from V and 2 from J, leaving 19 bases between them. Germline V CDR1 and CDR2: SQVTM, ANQGSEA. Here the CDR3 DNA reads TGCAGCGTTACTAAAGCGACAGTAGGTACCTACGAGCAGTACTTC. As protein: CSVTKATVGTYEQYF.

This chain uses TRBV2 with TRBJ1-1; D ambiguous. Trimming removed 0 bases from V and 3 bases from J, with 8 bases in between. The CDR3 runs to 14 residues. Germline lookup yields CDR1 SNHLY and CDR2 FYNNEI. CDR3 in DNA: TGTGCCAGCAGTGAAGCAGCGGGGTACACTGAAGCTTTCTTT. This encodes CASSEAAGYTEAFF. The full variable domain, in which reference TRBV2 and TRBJ1-1 provide the parts outside the CDR3, is EPEVTQTPSHQVTQMGQEVILRCVPISNHLYFYWYRQILGQKVEFLVSFYNNEISEKSEIFDDQFSVERPDGSNFTLKIRSTKLEDSAMYFCASSEAAGYTEAFFGQGTRLTVV.

In DNA form, the CDR3 reads TGTGCCAGCAGTGACGTCTCTGGGGCCAACGTCCTGACTTTC. This codes for CASSDVSGANVLTF. The gene calls are TRBV6-1 and TRBJ2-6; no clear D. The CDR3 is made up of 14 amino acids. CDR1 MNHNS and CDR2 SASEGT come from the germline V gene. V was trimmed by 3 bases and J by 0 bases, leaving 3 bases between them.

The chain has TRBV6-1 and TRBJ2-7, with TRBD1 matching 10 bases. CDR1 is MNHNS and CDR2 is SASEGT in the germline V gene. Trimming cost V 6 bases and J 7 bases; bases outside gene matches: 12. This CDR3 has 15 residues. The CDR3 DNA follows: TGTGCCAGCAGCGCGAATCCTTGGACAGGGGGAGAGCAGTACTTC. Translating gives CASSANPWTGGEQYF.

V gene TRBV29-1 combines with J gene TRBJ1-1; weak D call: TRBD1 (6 bases). The V end lost 5 bases, the J end lost 2 bases, and 18 bases lay between the germline ends. CDR1 is SQVTM and CDR2 is ANQGSEA in the germline V gene. The CDR3 runs to 15 residues. Here the CDR3 reads CSVLIRRTANTEAFF. The CDR3 DNA follows: TGCAGCGTTCTGATTCGGCGGACAGCCAACACTGAAGCTTTCTTT. Full variable domain (remainder filled in from reference TRBV29-1 and TRBJ1-1): SAVISQKPSRDICQRGTSLTIQCQVDSQVTMMFWYRQQPGQSLTLIATANQGSEATYESGFVIDKFPISRPNLTFSTLTVSNMSPEDSSIYLCSVLIRRTANTEAFFGQGTRLTVV.

This sequence joins TRBV19 and TRBJ2-5; the D gene is possibly TRBD2 (6 bases). The germline gives CDR1 LNHDA, CDR2 SQIVND (reference sequence). The CDR3 contains 17 residues. Trimming pared 5 bases from V and 4 bases from J, leaving 23 bases between. DNA for the CDR3: TGTGCCAGTAGTCCCCTCCTCTCCGGGGGTGGGCGAGAGACCCAGTACTTC. Residues: CASSPLLSGGGRETQYF.

The gene calls are TRBV7-2 and TRBJ1-2; TRBD1 is a possible D gene (6 bases). The CDR3 consists of 14 residues. V was cut by 5 bases and J by 5 bases, with 15 bases left in between. Germline V gives CDR1 SGHTA, CDR2 FQGNSA. In DNA, the CDR3 is TGTGCCAGCAGCATAAGGAAGACAGGTTATGGCTACACCTTC. Its protein is CASSIRKTGYGYTF. The entire variable domain, with the rest obtained from reference TRBV7-2 and TRBJ1-2, is as follows: GAGVSQSPSNKVTEKGKDVELRCDPISGHTALYWYRQSLGQGLEFLIYFQGNSAPDKSGLPSDRFSAERTGGSVSTLTIQRTQQEDSAVYLCASSIRKTGYGYTFGSGTRLTVV.

The rearrangement joins TRBV28 to TRBJ2-5; a weak D match, TRBD1 (6 bases). This CDR3 has 13 amino acids. The germline V gene encodes CDR1 MDHEN and CDR2 SYDVKM. V was cut by 6 bases and J by 4 bases, with 12 bases left in between. The CDR3 reads CASRMQGSETQYF. The CDR3 bases are TGTGCCAGCAGAATGCAGGGGTCAGAGACCCAGTACTTC.

Comments on this clone: At one boundary the junction diverges from the germline segment, which might be a read error. The chain links TRBV19 to TRBJ2-2; TRBD2 aligns across 11 bases. The CDR3 length is 15 residues. Germline CDR1 is LNHDA and CDR2 is SQIVND (reference sequence). Here the CDR3 DNA reads TGTGCCAGTAGGATAGCGGGAGGGGGCACCGGGGAGCTGTTTTTT. Translated: CASRIAGGGTGELFF.

V is TRBV5-1 and J is TRBJ2-3, with 12 nucleotides matching TRBD2. Germline V gene data show CDR1 as SGHRS and CDR2 as YFSETQ. J lost 0 bases, V lost 4 bases, and 3 bases had no gene match. The CDR3 has 16 residues. The CDR3 sequence is CASSRGLAGSTDTQYF. Here the CDR3 DNA reads TGCGCCAGCAGCAGAGGACTAGCGGGGAGCACAGATACGCAGTATTTT.

The rearrangement links TRBV4-2 to TRBJ2-2; 14 positions match TRBD2. Germline V CDR1 and CDR2: LGHNA, YNFKEQ. The CDR3 spans 19 residues. V trimming: 2 bases; J trimming: 1 base; junction bases outside the gene matches: 6. The CDR3 bases are TGTGCCAGCAGCCAATACGGACTAGCGGGGGGATGGAACACCGGGGAGCTGTTTTTT. This translates into CASSQYGLAGGWNTGELFF.

This chain uses TRBV9 with TRBJ1-4; D not resolved. The CDR3 is 14 residues long. Trimming removed 0 bases at V and 2 bases at J, with 5 bases between. Germline loops: CDR1 SGDLS, CDR2 YYNGEE. For the CDR3, the DNA is TGTGCCAGCAGCGTAGCGGGTACTAATGAAAAACTGTTTTTT. Translating it yields CASSVAGTNEKLFF.

This sequence joins TRBV29-1 and TRBJ2-1; the D is unclear. V gave up 6 bases and J gave up 0 bases, with 9 bases separating them. The CDR3 has 13 residues. The germline V gene has CDR1 SQVTM and CDR2 ANQGSEA. CDR3: CSVRRGSYNEQFF. The CDR3, as DNA: TGCAGCGTCCGCAGAGGCTCCTACAATGAGCAGTTCTTC.

The V gene is TRBV2, the J gene TRBJ1-4; the match to TRBD1 covers 10 bases. The CDR3 consists of 13 residues. Germline V gene data show CDR1 as SNHLY and CDR2 as FYNNEI. J lost 5 bases, V lost 11 bases, and 5 bases had no gene match. The CDR3 region is CAGRDRGNEKLFF. CDR3 sequence (DNA): TGTGCCGGCCGGGACAGGGGAAATGAAAAACTGTTTTTT.

The chain uses TRBV5-1 and TRBJ2-7, with TRBD1 identical over 8 bases. V dropped 3 bases and J dropped 2; count of bases not matched to a gene: 4. This CDR3 is built from 14 residues. Germline CDR1 reads SGHRS; CDR2 reads YFSETQ. The CDR3 sequence is CASSWGTGAYEQYF. The CDR3 DNA follows: TGCGCCAGCAGCTGGGGGACAGGCGCCTACGAGCAGTACTTC.